The 21 T cell receptor beta chains below were found in one sample sequenced in a study of T cell changes during pregnancy in multiple sclerosis. Repertoires were generated with immunoSEQ multiplex PCR, while TCRdb's copy carries only in-frame clones and drops some. The sample lists more than 80,000 clones, about 89% occurring once. The sequences come from peripheral blood, collected before pregnancy. These receptors were taken from a female donor with multiple sclerosis, enrolled in a pregnancy study.

The chain uses TRBV4-3 and TRBJ1-1; a possible D gene is TRBD1 (6 bases). The CDR3 has 15 residues. The V end lost 0 bases, the J end lost 3 bases, and 11 bases lay between the germline ends. Germline assignment: CDR1 LGHNA and CDR2 YSLEER. The CDR3 here is CASSQDQEGDTEAFF. The CDR3 DNA sequence: TGCGCCAGCAGCCAAGATCAAGAGGGGGACACTGAAGCTTTCTTT.

The chain recombines TRBV2 with TRBJ2-1; 9 bases fit TRBD2. V lost 4 bases to trimming and J lost 7 bases; unmatched junction nucleotides: 5. Germline V gives CDR1 SNHLY, CDR2 FYNNEI. The CDR3 is made up of 14 amino acids. The CDR3 region is CASSVAGEWNEQFF. The DNA for the CDR3 is TGTGCCAGCAGTGTAGCGGGAGAGTGGAATGAGCAGTTCTTC. The full variable domain, with the rest looked up from reference TRBV2 and TRBJ2-1, is EPEVTQTPSHQVTQMGQEVILRCVPISNHLYFYWYRQILGQKVEFLVSFYNNEISEKSEIFDDQFSVERPDGSNFTLKIRSTKLEDSAMYFCASSVAGEWNEQFFGPGTRLTVL.

The sample holds one count of this clone. V is TRBV7-6 and J is TRBJ1-3, with a tentative D call TRBD1 (5 bases). Germline lookup yields CDR1 SGHVS and CDR2 FNYEAQ. Trimming shortened V by 0 bases and J by 4 bases, and 16 bases separated the two germline ends. CDR3 size: 17 residues. The CDR3 loop is CASSLAIPGIRGNTIYF. The CDR3 DNA follows: TGTGCCAGCAGCTTAGCTATCCCAGGGATTCGCGGAAACACCATATATTTT. Full variable domain (missing parts from reference TRBV7-6 and TRBJ1-3): GAGVSQSPRYKVTKRGQDVALRCDPISGHVSLYWYRQALGQGPEFLTYFNYEAQQDKSGLPNDRFSAERPEGSISTLTIQRTEQRDSAMYRCASSLAIPGIRGNTIYFGEGSWLTVV.

This clone appeared once. The chain is built from TRBV9 and TRBJ2-1; TRBD2 agrees at 9 bases. Germline-derived CDR1 and CDR2 are SGDLS and YYNGEE. The CDR3 runs to 17 residues. V gave up 3 bases and J gave up 0 bases; unmatched junction bases: 7. The CDR3 bases are TGTGCCAGCAGCGCCCGGACTAGCGCAAGCTCCTACAATGAGCAGTTCTTC. As protein: CASSARTSASSYNEQFF.

The J gene is TRBJ2-7, the V gene TRBV29-1, with 10 bases lining up with TRBD2. This CDR3 has 16 residues. Germline loops: CDR1 SQVTM, CDR2 ANQGSEA. The V segment lost 4 bases and the J segment 0 bases; nucleotides outside the gene matches: 9. The CDR3 loop is CSVAASGSLFSYEQYF. CDR3 sequence (DNA): TGCAGCGTTGCGGCTAGCGGGAGTTTATTCTCCTACGAGCAGTACTTC.

This clone was found a few times. This chain links TRBV7-9 with TRBJ1-4, with D unclear. V was pared by 0 bases and J by 0 bases, with 5 bases between. Germline V gene data show CDR1 as SEHNR and CDR2 as FQNEAQ (reference sequence). This CDR3 has 15 amino acids. The CDR3 spells CASSLAGATNEKLFF. For the CDR3, the DNA is TGTGCCAGCAGCTTAGCCGGGGCAACTAATGAAAAACTGTTTTTT.

The rearrangement links TRBV9 to TRBJ2-1, with 8 bases matching TRBD1. CDR1 and CDR2 (germline): SGDLS, YYNGEE. This CDR3 comprises 16 residues. V dropped 2 bases and J dropped 5; count of bases not matched to a gene: 9. The chain's CDR3 is CASSVQDRAFDNEQFF. Written as DNA, the CDR3 is TGTGCCAGCAGCGTCCAGGACAGGGCTTTCGACAATGAGCAGTTCTTC.

The V call is TRBV11-3, the J call TRBJ1-1, with 7 positions matching TRBD1. The V gene end was trimmed by 5 bases and the J gene end by 5 bases; junction bases not matched to a gene: 11. The CDR3 covers 15 residues. Germline CDR1 and CDR2: SGHNT and YENEEA. CDR3 in amino acids: CASSTYRGMGTEAFF. DNA of the CDR3: TGTGCCAGCAGCACCTACAGGGGAATGGGTACTGAAGCTTTCTTT. The entire variable domain, with the rest obtained from reference TRBV11-3 and TRBJ1-1, is as follows: EAGVVQSPRYKIIEKKQPVAFWCNPISGHNTLYWYLQNLGQGPELLIRYENEEAVDDSQLPKDRFSAERLKGVDSTLKIQPAELGDSAVYLCASSTYRGMGTEAFFGQGTRLTVV.

In its sample, this clone was seen once. The rearrangement links TRBV29-1 to TRBJ1-2; 12 bases match TRBD1. The germline V gene has CDR1 SQVTM and CDR2 ANQGSEA. V lost 6 bases, J lost 8 bases, and 10 bases stayed unmatched. The CDR3 is made up of 14 amino acids. CDR3 region: CSVPRDRGLGGYTF. The CDR3 region has the DNA TGCAGCGTCCCCCGGGACAGGGGGCTTGGAGGCTACACCTTC.

The V and J genes are TRBV5-4 and TRBJ1-2; possible D gene TRBD1, 5 bases. Per the germline V gene, CDR1 is SGHNT and CDR2 is YYREEE (reference sequence). Trimming removed 1 base from V and 4 bases from J, with 8 bases in between. This CDR3 is 13 amino acids long. The CDR3, as DNA: TGTGCCAGCAGCTTGCTACAGGCCTATGGCTACACCTTC. It yields the protein CASSLLQAYGYTF.

The chain has TRBV28 and TRBJ1-6; D is possibly TRBD1 (6 bases). This CDR3 comprises 18 residues. Germline V CDR1 and CDR2: MDHEN, SYDVKM. Trimming shortened V by 5 bases and J by 0 bases, and 17 bases separated the two germline ends. CDR3 loop: CASSPLRGRSSYNSPLHF. The CDR3 DNA reads as TGTGCCAGCAGTCCCCTAAGGGGGAGAAGCTCCTATAATTCACCCCTCCACTTT.

V is TRBV4-1 and J is TRBJ1-1, with 9 nucleotides matching TRBD1. CDR3 length: 13 amino acids. Germline V gives CDR1 MGHRA, CDR2 YSYEKL. V gave up 6 bases and J gave up 4 bases; unmatched junction bases: 3. The CDR3 nucleotides read TGCGCCAGCAGGCAGACAGGGGGCACTGAAGCTTTCTTT. It translates to CASRQTGGTEAFF.

The rearrangement links TRBV20-1 to TRBJ2-7; no definite D call. Looked up from germline, CDR1 is DFQATT and CDR2 is SNEGSKA (reference sequence). The CDR3 has 10 residues. V was trimmed by 5 bases and J by 2 bases, leaving 4 bases between them. The CDR3 DNA sequence: TGCAGTGCTTTCGCCTACGAGCAGTACTTC. It yields the protein CSAFAYEQYF.

This chain links TRBV9 with TRBJ2-2; 10 bases line up with TRBD2. This CDR3 has 16 residues. Germline V lookup: CDR1 SGDLS, CDR2 YYNGEE. After removal of 4 bases from V and 1 base from J, the junction contained 4 bases not matched to a gene. The CDR3 protein is CASSPRTSGNTGELFF. CDR3 bases: TGTGCCAGCAGCCCCAGGACTAGCGGGAACACCGGGGAGCTGTTTTTT.

The rearrangement links TRBV4-3 to TRBJ1-1, with 9 bases fitting TRBD1. The trim removed 4 bases at V and 11 bases at J, leaving 17 bases unmatched. Germline V gene lookup returns CDR1 LGHNA and CDR2 YSLEER. This CDR3 contains 16 residues. CDR3 sequence: CASSLNSGTGTMGAFF. The CDR3 DNA reads as TGCGCCAGCAGCCTTAACTCCGGGACAGGGACTATGGGTGCTTTCTTT.

The chain combines TRBV18 with TRBJ2-3, with 8 bases matching TRBD1. Per germline, CDR1 KGHSH and CDR2 LQKENI. The CDR3 has 14 amino acids. The V segment lost 5 bases and the J segment 6 bases; nucleotides outside the gene matches: 7. For the CDR3, the DNA is TGTGCCAGCTCAAAAGACAGGGGAATGGATACGCAGTATTTT. Translated, it gives CASSKDRGMDTQYF.

The gene calls are TRBV5-6 and TRBJ2-4; perhaps TRBD1 as D (6 bases). The ends were cut back, 0 bases at V and 9 bases at J, with 22 bases in the middle. The CDR3 sequence is 17 residues long. The germline V gene encodes CDR1 SGHDT and CDR2 YYEEEE. The CDR3 DNA reads TGTGCCAGCAGCTTGGCCGTAGGGGGAGTGGTCTCGTCCATTCAGTACTTC. Its protein product is CASSLAVGGVVSSIQYF.

J is TRBJ1-6 and V is TRBV6-5, with a weak D call TRBD1 (5 bases). Germline CDR1 is MNHEY and CDR2 is SVGAGI. This CDR3 region has 14 residues. The ends were cut back, 6 bases at V and 5 bases at J, with 11 bases in the middle. CDR3 in DNA: TGTGCCAGCAGCCAGGGACTAAATAATTCACCCCTCCACTTT. Its translation is CASSQGLNNSPLHF.

The chain is built from TRBV30 and TRBJ1-3; D unresolved. There are 17 residues in the CDR3. In germline, CDR1 is GTSNPN, CDR2 SVGIG (reference sequence). Trimming removed 1 base at V and 3 bases at J, with 19 bases between. The CDR3: CAWSASRGLIVGNTIYF. The DNA for the CDR3 is TGTGCCTGGAGTGCTTCCCGAGGGCTAATTGTTGGAAACACCATATATTTT.

This chain connects TRBV4-1 to TRBJ1-1; TRBD1 matches at 7 bases. The V gene end was trimmed by 2 bases and the J gene end by 3 bases; junction bases not matched to a gene: 6. The length of the CDR3 is 15 residues. Per germline, CDR1 MGHRA and CDR2 YSYEKL. The CDR3 region has the DNA TGCGCCAGCAGCCAACGCACAGGGGACGACACTGAAGCTTTCTTT. Translation: CASSQRTGDDTEAFF.

The rearrangement joins TRBV29-1 to TRBJ2-7; tentative D call: TRBD2 (7 bases). The end of the DNA aligns better with TRBJ2-5, so the J call may be wrong. This CDR3 is built from 12 residues. CDR1 and CDR2 from the germline V gene are SQVTM and ANQGSEA. The CDR3 sequence: CSVLSGEGTQYF. The CDR3 nucleotides read TGCAGCGTGCTATCAGGGGAGGGGACCCAGTACTTC.